Listed below are T cell receptor beta chains from one sample, sequenced in a study of brain T cells in children with intractable seizures. The data were produced by immunoSEQ multiplex PCR, yet TCRdb's version contains in-frame clones alone and is incomplete. The sample lists fewer than 150,000 clones, roughly 94% occurring once. Source: peripheral blood, taken at surgery. These receptors were collected from a boy under two years old with hemimegalencephaly and intractable seizures. Both conserved end residues are part of each CDR3.

j_call: TRBJ2-1; v_call: TRBV29-1; cdr3_aa: CSVGLAGVYNEQFF
j_call: TRBJ2-7; v_call: TRBV27; cdr3_aa: CASSHPRTEQYF
j_call: TRBJ2-7; v_call: TRBV11-1; cdr3_aa: CASSLEGTGGREYF
j_call: TRBJ2-1; v_call: TRBV9; cdr3_aa: CASSGLAGAYNEQFF
j_call: TRBJ1-5; v_call: TRBV18; cdr3_aa: CASSPQFNQPQHF
j_call: TRBJ1-1; v_call: TRBV24-1; cdr3_aa: CATFDLMNTEAFF
j_call: TRBJ2-1; v_call: TRBV20-1; cdr3_aa: CSVLNEQFF
j_call: TRBJ2-7; v_call: TRBV7-6; cdr3_aa: CASSPSPWSEQYF
j_call: TRBJ2-7; v_call: TRBV4-1; cdr3_aa: CASSQVGATYEQYF
j_call: TRBJ2-7; v_call: TRBV6-1; cdr3_aa: CASSEASGYEQYF
j_call: TRBJ1-1; v_call: TRBV5-1; cdr3_aa: CASSLRGRPGTGIPNTEAFF
j_call: TRBJ1-2; v_call: TRBV2; cdr3_aa: CASSEFGDGYTF
j_call: TRBJ2-2; v_call: TRBV27; cdr3_aa: CASSKSFNPGELFF
j_call: TRBJ1-4; v_call: TRBV4-3; cdr3_aa: CASSQVSEAATNEKLFF
j_call: TRBJ2-5; v_call: TRBV3-1/TRBV3-2; cdr3_aa: CASSQGPLQETQYF
j_call: TRBJ2-5; v_call: TRBV7-9; cdr3_aa: CASSLVSGGGSQETQYF
j_call: TRBJ2-3; v_call: TRBV7-2; cdr3_aa: CASSKRDISTDTQYF
j_call: TRBJ2-7; v_call: TRBV11-3; cdr3_aa: CASSLGSGEQYF
j_call: TRBJ2-3; v_call: TRBV19; cdr3_aa: CASSIAPTVGDTQYF
j_call: TRBJ1-5; v_call: TRBV6-5; cdr3_aa: CASRDLSSNQPQHF
j_call: TRBJ2-5; v_call: TRBV7-9; cdr3_aa: CASGGASGSGETQYF
j_call: TRBJ1-2; v_call: TRBV2; cdr3_aa: CASSVTHGTNYGYTF
j_call: TRBJ2-7; v_call: TRBV27; cdr3_aa: CASSRRGGSYEQYF
j_call: TRBJ2-7; v_call: TRBV12-2; cdr3_aa: CASRSGSWGLPYDEQYF
j_call: TRBJ2-3; v_call: TRBV11-2; cdr3_aa: CASSRLAGGGTQYF
j_call: TRBJ2-7; v_call: TRBV6-2/TRBV6-3; cdr3_aa: CASSYVRTGPTIQYF
j_call: TRBJ1-1; v_call: TRBV12-3/TRBV12-4; cdr3_aa: CASSRGQVTEAFF
j_call: TRBJ1-4; v_call: TRBV5-1; cdr3_aa: CASSRDPWTNEKLFF
j_call: TRBJ1-1; v_call: TRBV27; cdr3_aa: CASSFRAQGFENTEAFF
j_call: TRBJ1-5; v_call: TRBV28; cdr3_aa: CASSAQTGAGSNQPQHF
j_call: TRBJ2-3; v_call: TRBV29-1; cdr3_aa: CSGSGRTQYF
j_call: TRBJ1-4; v_call: TRBV19; cdr3_aa: CASSVDRGKSTNEKLFF
j_call: TRBJ1-5; v_call: TRBV5-6; cdr3_aa: CASSPGQGNQPQHF
j_call: TRBJ2-6; v_call: TRBV5-1; cdr3_aa: CASSLSISGANVLTF
j_call: TRBJ2-3; v_call: TRBV29-1; cdr3_aa: CSVEEYTDTQYF
j_call: TRBJ2-3; v_call: TRBV18; cdr3_aa: CASSQPGQAHTDTQYF
j_call: TRBJ1-4; v_call: TRBV5-1; cdr3_aa: CASSLIRGSNEKLFF
j_call: TRBJ2-1; v_call: TRBV28; cdr3_aa: CASSFFVRGGLRQFF
j_call: TRBJ2-7; v_call: TRBV27; cdr3_aa: CASSPTLPGGYEQYF
j_call: TRBJ1-2; v_call: TRBV7-2; cdr3_aa: CASSLGAGTAQGGYTF
j_call: TRBJ2-7; v_call: TRBV10-3; cdr3_aa: CAITGRAGEQYF
j_call: TRBJ2-5; v_call: TRBV6-5; cdr3_aa: CASSYLGQSQETQYF
j_call: TRBJ1-2; v_call: TRBV4-2; cdr3_aa: CASRSDRGPYGYTF
j_call: TRBJ2-4; v_call: TRBV2; cdr3_aa: CASRRGLAGGLAKNIQYF
j_call: TRBJ2-7; v_call: TRBV9; cdr3_aa: CASSRAGSTYEQYF
j_call: TRBJ2-3; v_call: TRBV11-3; cdr3_aa: CASSLGRSDTQYF
j_call: TRBJ2-7; v_call: TRBV21-1; cdr3_aa: CASSKRGHPGPYEQYF
j_call: TRBJ2-7; v_call: TRBV12-5; cdr3_aa: CASGFSQYSRGQGRYEQYF
j_call: TRBJ2-1; v_call: TRBV11-3; cdr3_aa: CASSLVRGSYNEQFF
j_call: TRBJ2-7; v_call: TRBV6-5; cdr3_aa: CASSYSTVRGSYEQYF
j_call: TRBJ1-1; v_call: TRBV29-1; cdr3_aa: CSVGGTSGERGQAFF
j_call: TRBJ2-7; v_call: TRBV3-1/TRBV3-2; cdr3_aa: CASSQRRASYEQYF
j_call: TRBJ1-6; v_call: TRBV28; cdr3_aa: CASSSPGLSNSPLHF
j_call: TRBJ2-3; v_call: TRBV6-4; cdr3_aa: CASSVREGDTQYF
j_call: TRBJ2-3; v_call: TRBV12-3/TRBV12-4; cdr3_aa: CASSYTDTQYF
j_call: TRBJ2-1; v_call: TRBV11-3; cdr3_aa: CASRNPGTPPNEQFF